This TCR beta chain was profiled in a study of cytomegalovirus exposure and HLA in healthy donors (dated by TCRdb to the late 2010s). For context, the study as a whole: According to a later analysis, one platform produced both the roughly 120 validation repertoires and the 720 or so repertoires of the first cohort. The study aimed to test whether cataloging public T cell receptors could reveal signatures of past pathogen exposure. In addition to the first cohort of 666 subjects, a separate validation cohort of 100 to 150 different subjects was used. To predict cytomegalovirus infection status, the study combined high-throughput TCR immunosequencing, statistical association of individual TCRs with disease status, and machine learning. What the authors observed across the whole study: While some public TCRs were present in many individuals, most TCR sequences turned up only very rarely across donors. In both the original and validation cohorts, the classifier was reported to diagnose cytomegalovirus status with high specificity and sensitivity. In vitro tests confirmed that three of the cytomegalovirus-associated TCR beta chains recognize cytomegalovirus antigens. A later analysis had no HLA typing for the validation cohort, so co-occurrence there was scored across all 130 or so repertoires. The study gave a list of 150 to 200 TCR beta chains associated with cytomegalovirus. The authors suggested that the approach could potentially be generalized to other disease states and immunological phenotypes. In a later analysis, TCRs clustered in the first cohort were found to also tend to co-occur in the approximately 110 validation repertoires, with 90% to 95% of cluster scores above 0.

Library method: the immunoSEQ multiplex PCR assay. The authors' analysis ran thus. A statistical classification framework was built to diagnose cytomegalovirus status from the catalog of TCR beta chain sequences. The clones in this table, taken by TCRdb from immuneACCESS, are in-frame only. Not every clone is retained; where verified, under half of the shortfall comes from an unresolved V gene, and the cause of the rest is unknown. V and J calls and clone size are those listed in that table; D and trimming were worked out from the DNA. The sample data list 200,000 to 300,000 clones, and around 87% of these were observed just once. Together, the top ten hold about 3% of the sample. As regards this clone: Its recognized antigen is unknown. No per-base quality is available; no much larger clone lies one base away.

The donors belonged to the validation cohort of 120 subjects, which was separate from the roughly 700-subject first cohort. The sample comprised PBMCs. The clonotype comes from a man aged 18 to 35 in good health and CMV-seronegative.

The DNA sequence is TGTGCCAGCCAGGGTCAACCGGTTGAAAAACTGTTTTTT. It encodes CASQGQPVEKLFF. The rearranged segments are TRBV28 and TRBJ1-4, with a weak D call of TRBD1 (5 bases match). CDR3 length: 13 amino acids, cysteine to phenylalanine. The entry retains the CDR3 DNA only, 39 bases that are in frame from base 1. Taken from the germline V gene, the CDR1 and CDR2 loops are MDHEN and SYDVKM. Deletion took 8 bases off V and 7 bases off J, with a span of 14 bases between the germline ends.